A single sample gave rise to the 13 T cell receptor beta chains below, sequenced in a study of blood T cell repertoires in COVID-19. Libraries were prepared by immunoSEQ multiplex PCR; TCRdb keeps only in-frame clonotypes and omits some of them. The table has about 300,000 clones, 70% to 90% seen once. The sequenced sample consisted of PBMCs or T cells enriched from blood (not recorded which). The receptors were sampled from a woman between 25 and 40 years old who had recovered from COVID-19.

This chain uses TRBV6-2 or TRBV6-3 with TRBJ2-5; the D is unclear. V was shortened by 5 bases and J by 3 bases, with 7 bases between the two germline ends. The CDR3 is 12 residues long. Germline lookup yields CDR1 MNHEY and CDR2 SVGEGT. The CDR3 DNA is TGTGCCAGCAGTCTTATAAAAGAGACCCAGTACTTC. Protein: CASSLIKETQYF.

This clone was recorded once. The chain is built from TRBV7-9 and TRBJ2-2; TRBD1 agrees at 9 bases. CDR1 is SEHNR, CDR2 FQNEAQ, per germline (reference sequence). The CDR3 is 15 residues long. After removal of 5 bases from V and 6 bases from J, the junction contained 7 bases not matched to a gene. In nucleotides, the CDR3 is TGTGCCAGCAGCCACCGGGACAGGGTGGCCGGGGAGCTGTTTTTT. This gives the protein CASSHRDRVAGELFF.

With respect to this clone: Other DNA sequences within the sample encode an identical CDR3. V is TRBV2 and J is TRBJ1-3; D uncertain. V was pared by 6 bases and J by 0 bases, with 6 bases between. Germline CDR1 and CDR2: SNHLY and FYNNEI. The CDR3 runs to 13 residues. CDR3 protein: CASRASSGNTIYF. In nucleotides, the CDR3 is TGTGCCAGCAGGGCCTCCTCTGGAAACACCATATATTTT. The whole variable domain, filled in from reference TRBV2 and TRBJ1-3, reads EPEVTQTPSHQVTQMGQEVILRCVPISNHLYFYWYRQILGQKVEFLVSFYNNEISEKSEIFDDQFSVERPDGSNFTLKIRSTKLEDSAMYFCASRASSGNTIYFGEGSWLTVV.

This chain links TRBV10-1 with TRBJ2-1; possible D gene TRBD2, 6 bases. Germline V gene lookup returns CDR1 WNHNN and CDR2 SYGVQD (reference sequence). The CDR3 spans 13 residues. The V end lost 4 bases, the J end lost 7 bases, and 11 bases lay between the germline ends. CDR3 amino acids: CASSGRGRNEQFF. The CDR3 DNA sequence: TGCGCCAGCAGTGGCCGAGGGAGGAATGAGCAGTTCTTC.

This chain joins TRBV6-5 and TRBJ1-5; D is possibly TRBD1 (6 bases). The germline V gene has CDR1 MNHEY and CDR2 SVGAGI. The CDR3 runs to 14 residues. Trimming pared 5 bases from V and 4 bases from J, leaving 12 bases between. CDR3 in amino acids: CASSPDRNNQPQHF. DNA for the CDR3: TGTGCCAGCAGTCCCGACAGGAATAATCAGCCCCAGCATTTT.

In its sample, this clone was seen once. The chain uses TRBV3-1 (or the pseudogene TRBV3-2) and TRBJ2-5; the D gene is possibly TRBD2 (7 bases). V was pared by 3 bases and J by 4 bases, with 12 bases between. This CDR3 is built from 14 residues. The germline gives CDR1 LGHDT, CDR2 YNNKEL (reference sequence). CDR3 DNA: TGTGCCAGCAGCCACCACCGGGGGGCAGAGACCCAGTACTTC. Translated, it gives CASSHHRGAETQYF.

This chain links TRBV7-8 with TRBJ2-3; 10 bases align to TRBD1. The germline gives CDR1 SGHVS, CDR2 FQNEAQ. V shed 5 bases, J shed 8 bases, and the junction held 13 bases outside the gene matches. CDR3 length equals 16 residues. The CDR3 loop is CASSASRDRGPRTQYF. CDR3 DNA sequence: TGTGCCAGCAGCGCCAGCCGTGACAGGGGGCCCCGTACGCAGTATTTT.

The chain uses TRBV7-9 and TRBJ2-5; TRBD1 aligns across 8 bases. V shed 5 bases, J shed 4 bases, and the junction held 3 bases outside the gene matches. This CDR3 has 13 amino acids. From germline, CDR1 is SEHNR and CDR2 FQNEAQ (reference sequence). CDR3 in amino acids: CASSKTGGETQYF. CDR3 sequence (DNA): TGTGCCAGCAGCAAAACAGGGGGAGAGACCCAGTACTTC.

The chain is built from TRBV5-6 and TRBJ2-7, with TRBD1 matching over 10 bases. The CDR3 is made up of 15 amino acids. Germline lookup yields CDR1 SGHDT and CDR2 YYEEEE. Trimming cost V 4 bases and J 6 bases; bases outside gene matches: 10. The CDR3 loop reads CASSDPGTGETEQYF. The CDR3 DNA is TGTGCCAGCAGCGACCCCGGGACAGGGGAGACCGAGCAGTACTTC.

V is TRBV20-1 and J is TRBJ1-5; 7 bases align to TRBD1. V was pared by 3 bases and J by 2 bases, with 4 bases of the junction left unmatched. The germline V gene encodes CDR1 DFQATT and CDR2 SNEGSKA (reference sequence). The CDR3 loop spans 14 amino acids. The CDR3 sequence: CSASEGAGNQPQHF. The DNA of the CDR3 is TGCAGTGCTAGTGAGGGGGCGGGCAATCAGCCCCAGCATTTT.

The V and J genes are TRBV7-8 and TRBJ2-1; the match to TRBD1 covers 8 bases. The germline V gene has CDR1 SGHVS and CDR2 FQNEAQ. The CDR3 is 14 residues long. The junction had 9 bases not matched to a gene; V was cut back by 5 bases and J by 9 bases. The CDR3 bases are TGTGCCAGCAGCCAGAACCAGGGGGCAGGTGAGCAGTTCTTC. Amino acids: CASSQNQGAGEQFF.

The chain couples TRBV6-1 to TRBJ2-2; D possibly corresponds to TRBD1 (8 bases). The germline CDR1 and CDR2 sequences are MNHNS and SASEGT. V dropped 0 bases and J dropped 2 bases, with 16 bases sitting between them. The CDR3 extends over 18 amino acids. The CDR3 region is CASSEALATGVNTGELFF. For the CDR3, the DNA is TGTGCCAGCAGTGAAGCACTAGCGACAGGGGTAAACACCGGGGAGCTGTTTTTT.

The chain has TRBV27 and TRBJ1-5; 10 bases are shared with TRBD1. CDR3 size: 17 residues. CDR1 MNHEY and CDR2 SMNVEV come from the germline V gene (reference sequence). Trimming at V came to 5 bases and at J to 5 bases, leaving 12 bases not matched to a gene. The CDR3: CASSLLPTGGGYQPQHF. Here the CDR3 DNA reads TGTGCCAGCAGTCTACTACCGACAGGGGGCGGATATCAGCCCCAGCATTTT.